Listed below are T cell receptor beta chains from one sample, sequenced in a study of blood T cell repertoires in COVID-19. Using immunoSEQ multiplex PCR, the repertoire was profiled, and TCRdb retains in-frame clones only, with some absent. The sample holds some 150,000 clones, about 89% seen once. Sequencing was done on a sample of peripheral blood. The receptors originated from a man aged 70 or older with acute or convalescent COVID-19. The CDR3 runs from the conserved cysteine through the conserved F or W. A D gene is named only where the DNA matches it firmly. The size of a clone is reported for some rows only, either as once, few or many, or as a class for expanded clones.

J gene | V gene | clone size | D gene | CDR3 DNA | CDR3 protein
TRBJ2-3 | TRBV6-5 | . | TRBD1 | TGTGCCAGCAGTTACCGGACAGGGGGAGATACGCAGTATTTT | CASSYRTGGDTQYF
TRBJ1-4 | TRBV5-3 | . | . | TGTGCCAGAAGCTTGGTCAGGCTTGAAAAACTGTTTTTT | CARSLVRLEKLFF
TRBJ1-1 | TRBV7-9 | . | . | TGTGCCAGCAGCTTAGAGGTTTTCGGGAGAGCGAAGAGATACACTGAAGCTTTCTTT | CASSLEVFGRAKRYTEAFF
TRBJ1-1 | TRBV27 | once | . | TGTGCCAGCAGCCAGGTGGGGGCGAACACTGAAGCTTTCTTT | CASSQVGANTEAFF
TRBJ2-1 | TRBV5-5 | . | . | TGTGCCAGCAGCCCCGGCAGTCAGGACAATGAGCAGTTCTTC | CASSPGSQDNEQFF
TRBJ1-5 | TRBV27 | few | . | TGTGCCAGCAGCCCCTTGGGAGGTAGGGGAGGTCAGCCCCAGCATTTT | CASSPLGGRGGQPQHF
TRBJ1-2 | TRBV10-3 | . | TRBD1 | TGTGCCACCCGGTTCAGGACAGGGGGCGGGGTGTCGAACTATGGCTACACCTTC | CATRFRTGGGVSNYGYTF
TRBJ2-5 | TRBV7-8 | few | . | TGTGCCAGCAGCCCCCGACCGTCGTCTAGAGGGGAGACCCAGTACTTC | CASSPRPSSRGETQYF
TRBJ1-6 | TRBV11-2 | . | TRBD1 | TGTGCCAGCAGCGGACAGGGGCGCCCCAATTCACCCCTCCACTTT | CASSGQGRPNSPLHF
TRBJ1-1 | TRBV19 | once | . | TGTGCCAGTAGTATTTTAGAGGGTGAAGCTTTCTTT | CASSILEGEAFF
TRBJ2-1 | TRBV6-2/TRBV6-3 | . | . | TGTGCCAGCAGTTACCCCCTAAGCGATGAGCAGTTCTTC | CASSYPLSDEQFF
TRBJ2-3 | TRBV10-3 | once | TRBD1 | TGTGCCATCAGTGACCCCAGGGGGCCAGCAGATACGCAGTATTTT | CAISDPRGPADTQYF
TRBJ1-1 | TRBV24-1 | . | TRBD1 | TGTGCCACCAGTGGGGGGGACAGGGCGCTTCTATTGAACACTGAAGCTTTCTTT | CATSGGDRALLLNTEAFF
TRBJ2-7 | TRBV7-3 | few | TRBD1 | TGTGCCAGCAGCTTAAGAGGGGGCGACGAGCAGTACTTC | CASSLRGGDEQYF
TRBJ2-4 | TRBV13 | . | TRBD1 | TGTGCCAGCAGCTTGGGGACAGGGGAAGGAGACATTCAGTACTTC | CASSLGTGEGDIQYF
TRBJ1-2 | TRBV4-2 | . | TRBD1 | TGTGCCAGCAGCCCCCGGACAGGGGCAGGCTACACCTTC | CASSPRTGAGYTF
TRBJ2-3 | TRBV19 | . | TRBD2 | TGTGCCAGTAGTATCCGGACTAGCGGAGATACGCAGTATTTT | CASSIRTSGDTQYF
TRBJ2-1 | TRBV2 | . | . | TGTGCCAGCATGGGGGGTAGGTCCTACAATGAGCAGTTCTTC | CASMGGRSYNEQFF
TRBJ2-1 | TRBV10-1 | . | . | TGCGCCACCAGCCTGGGGGGGCCGAACAATGAGCAGTTCTTC | CATSLGGPNNEQFF
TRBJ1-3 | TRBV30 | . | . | TGTGCCTGGAGTAAAGCCTCTGGAAACACCATATATTTT | CAWSKASGNTIYF
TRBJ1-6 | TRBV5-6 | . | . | TGTGCCAGCAACCTCCGTTGGAGCCGCTCACCCCTCCACTTT | CASNLRWSRSPLHF
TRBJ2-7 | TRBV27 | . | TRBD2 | TGTGCCAGCAGCTCCACCCTACTAGCGGGAGTGGGTGAGCAGTACTTC | CASSSTLLAGVGEQYF
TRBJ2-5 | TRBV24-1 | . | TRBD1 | TGTGCCACCAGCGGACAGGGAGGTGAGACCCAGTACTTC | CATSGQGGETQYF
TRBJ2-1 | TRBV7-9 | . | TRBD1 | TGTGCCAGCAGCCCCGGGACAGGGTTCCTCCTCTTCAATGAGCAGTTCTTC | CASSPGTGFLLFNEQFF
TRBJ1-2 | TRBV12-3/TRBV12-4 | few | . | TGTGCCAGCAGTTTAGGGCAGGACTATGGCTACACCTTC | CASSLGQDYGYTF
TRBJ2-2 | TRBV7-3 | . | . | TGTGCCAGCAGCCCTCCGGGACAAGCGAACACCGGGGAGCTGTTTTTT | CASSPPGQANTGELFF
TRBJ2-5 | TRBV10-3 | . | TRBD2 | TGTGCCATCAGTGAGCTCTCCGGGACTAGCGGGACAGAGACCCAGTACTTC | CAISELSGTSGTETQYF
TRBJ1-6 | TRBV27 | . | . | TGTGCCAGCAGTTTATCCCTTCGGACACCGAGGAATAATTCACCCCTCCACTTT | CASSLSLRTPRNNSPLHF
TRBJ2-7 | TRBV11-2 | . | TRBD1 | TGTGCCAGCAGCTCTGGACAGGGGGGTGGCGAGCAGTACTTC | CASSSGQGGGEQYF
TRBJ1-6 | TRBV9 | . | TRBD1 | TGTGCCAGCAGCGCCCGACAGGGTGGTTGGTCACCCCTCCACTTT | CASSARQGGWSPLHF
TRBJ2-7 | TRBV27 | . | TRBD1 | TGTGCCAGCACTAAGGATCCAGGACAGGGGCGCTACGAGCAGTACTTC | CASTKDPGQGRYEQYF
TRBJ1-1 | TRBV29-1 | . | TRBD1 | TGCAGCGGAACCCGACAGGGTGGGGACACTGAAGCTTTCTTT | CSGTRQGGDTEAFF
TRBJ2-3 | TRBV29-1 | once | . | TGCAGCGTTGAAAGGCAGGGCACAGATACGCAGTATTTT | CSVERQGTDTQYF
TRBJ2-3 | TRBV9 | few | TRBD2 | TGTGCCAGCAGCGTAAAGGGCAGGGGACTAGCGGGAGGGAGAACAGATACGCAGTATTTT | CASSVKGRGLAGGRTDTQYF
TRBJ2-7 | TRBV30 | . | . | TGTGCCTGGAGCATTTCCCATCCGACTGAATCCGAGCAGTACTTC | CAWSISHPTESEQYF
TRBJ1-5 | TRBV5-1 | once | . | TGCGCCAGCAGCTTTGAGGGCGCGAATCAGCCCCAGCATTTT | CASSFEGANQPQHF